The 18 T cell receptor beta chains below all came from one sample that was sequenced in a study of OX40 agonist ivuxolimab in advanced cancers. The data were produced by immunoSEQ multiplex PCR, yet TCRdb's version contains in-frame clones alone and is incomplete. The sample includes 37,000 or so clones, about four fifths of them seen just once. The sequencing here drew on CD4+ or CD8+ T cells sorted from blood, taken in a trial of the OX40 agonist ivuxolimab. Source of these receptors: an adult with an advanced solid tumor such as melanoma, head and neck, liver or kidney cancer.

The V and J genes are TRBV28 and TRBJ2-2; D possibly corresponds to TRBD2 (5 bases). The CDR3 has 12 amino acids. Per germline, CDR1 MDHEN and CDR2 SYDVKM. The V end was cut by 8 bases, the J end by 5 bases, with 9 bases between. The CDR3 spells CASVRGTGELFF. DNA for the CDR3: TGTGCCAGCGTTCGGGGAACCGGGGAGCTGTTTTTT. Filled out from reference TRBV28 and TRBJ2-2, the complete variable domain reads DVKVTQSSRYLVKRTGEKVFLECVQDMDHENMFWYRQDPGLGLRLIYFSYDVKMKEKGDIPEGYSVSREKKERFSLILESASTNQTSMYLCASVRGTGELFFGEGSRLTVL.

CDR3 DNA: TGTGCCAGCAGCTTGGACAGGTCACACTATGGCTACACCTTC. Its translation: CASSLDRSHYGYTF. The V call is TRBV5-4, the J call TRBJ1-2, with D perhaps TRBD1 (5 bases). Between the trimmed V and J ends, which lost 0 bases and 3 bases, there was a span of 9 bases. Germline values: CDR1 SGHNT, CDR2 YYREEE (reference sequence). The CDR3 totals 14 residues.

The V and J genes are TRBV5-1 and TRBJ2-2; no clear D gene. The CDR3 has 14 amino acids. CDR1 and CDR2 (germline): SGHRS, YFSETQ. Trimming shortened V by 0 bases and J by 1 base, and 4 bases separated the two germline ends. DNA of the CDR3: TGCGCCAGCAGCTTGGACGGGAACACCGGGGAGCTGTTTTTT. Amino acids: CASSLDGNTGELFF. Full variable domain (remainder filled in from reference TRBV5-1 and TRBJ2-2): KAGVTQTPRYLIKTRGQQVTLSCSPISGHRSVSWYQQTPGQGLQFLFEYFSETQRNKGNFPGRFSGRQFSNSRSEMNVSTLELGDSALYLCASSLDGNTGELFFGEGSRLTVL.

The sample holds a few counts of this clone. CDR3 sequence: CASSYGQGKNIQYF. The CDR3 nucleotides are TGTGCCAGCAGTTACGGTCAAGGCAAAAACATTCAGTACTTC. This chain connects TRBV28 to TRBJ2-4, with unresolved D. Per the germline V gene, CDR1 is MDHEN and CDR2 is SYDVKM. The CDR3 runs 14 residues. V lost 4 bases and J 3 bases, leaving 10 bases between the germline ends.

The chain carries TRBV5-1 and TRBJ1-3, with TRBD1 as a possible D gene (5 bases). The V gene lost 1 base and the J gene lost 2 bases, with 13 bases spanning the gap. Germline CDR1 and CDR2: SGHRS and YFSETQ. This CDR3 is 16 amino acids long. CDR3 nucleotide sequence: TGCGCCAGCAGCTTGTCGGCCAGGGTTGCTGGAAACACCATATATTTT. It codes for CASSLSARVAGNTIYF.

The chain combines TRBV6-5 with TRBJ2-1; D remains ambiguous. CDR1 is MNHEY and CDR2 is SVGAGI in the germline V gene. Trimming left V 0 bases short and J 5 bases short, with 2 bases between. The CDR3 length is 12 residues. The CDR3 DNA is TGTGCCAGCAGTTACTCGAACAATGAGCAGTTCTTC. It codes for CASSYSNNEQFF.

The chain uses TRBV2 and TRBJ2-6; 7 bases align to TRBD1. Germline V gives CDR1 SNHLY, CDR2 FYNNEI. The CDR3 contains 18 residues. After removal of 4 bases from V and 1 base from J, the junction contained 10 bases not matched to a gene. The DNA for the CDR3 is TGTGCCAGCAGTGTTGACAGGGTCATCAGATCTGGGGCCAACGTCCTGACTTTC. It translates to CASSVDRVIRSGANVLTF.

The CDR3 is CASSEDRGIYNEQFF. CDR3 bases: TGTGCCAGCAGTGAGGACAGGGGAATCTACAATGAGCAGTTCTTC. The genes are TRBV6-1 and TRBJ2-1; 9 bases fit TRBD1. The CDR3 sequence is 15 residues long. Losses at the gene ends were 3 bases for V and 3 bases for J; bases not matched to a gene: 3. Germline-derived CDR1 and CDR2 are MNHNS and SASEGT.

The genes are TRBV10-3 and TRBJ2-6, with unresolved D. CDR1 and CDR2 from the germline V gene are ENHRY and SYGVKD. The CDR3 spans 16 residues. Trimming left V 8 bases short and J 0 bases short, with 14 bases between. The CDR3 DNA follows: TGTGCCATCCAACCACACCCTGCCTCTGGGGCCAACGTCCTGACTTTC. The encoded protein is CAIQPHPASGANVLTF.

Only one count was recorded for this clone. The CDR3 loop is CASSLMYSDTQYF. As DNA, the CDR3 is TGTGCCAGCAGCTTAATGTATTCGGATACGCAGTATTTT. The chain recombines TRBV11-3 with TRBJ2-3; D not resolved. Looked up from germline, CDR1 is SGHNT and CDR2 is YENEEA. The CDR3 extends over 13 amino acids. V dropped 2 bases and J dropped 6 bases, with 9 bases sitting between them.

This clone has a handful of counts. This chain uses TRBV6-1 with TRBJ1-5, with D unresolved. Germline CDR1 reads MNHNS; CDR2 reads SASEGT. V was pared by 6 bases and J by 2 bases, with 8 bases between. The CDR3 is 13 amino acids. In DNA form, the CDR3 reads TGTGCCAGCAGGGGGATCGGCAATCAGCCCCAGCATTTT. This sequence encodes CASRGIGNQPQHF.

The DNA for the CDR3 is TGTGCCAGCAGCGTAGGCAGCCTGATTAGCACAGATACGCAGTATTTT. Translation: CASSVGSLISTDTQYF. The J gene is TRBJ2-3, the V gene TRBV9, with unresolved D. This CDR3 is 16 amino acids long. From germline, CDR1 is SGDLS and CDR2 YYNGEE. Trimming removed 0 bases from V and 0 bases from J, with 11 bases in between.

This chain links TRBV5-3 with TRBJ1-4, with D unresolved. TRBV5-3 is an ORF, and what it does is uncertain. The CDR3 covers 14 residues. V was cut by 2 bases and J by 3 bases, with 8 bases left in between. This CDR3 is CARSFCGSNEKLFF. CDR3 coding DNA: TGTGCCAGAAGCTTCTGCGGGTCTAATGAAAAACTGTTTTTT.

The chain recombines TRBV4-1 with TRBJ2-3, with 7 bases matching TRBD2. This CDR3 region has 17 residues. Germline lookup yields CDR1 MGHRA and CDR2 YSYEKL. V lost 2 bases and J lost 8; bases outside the gene matches: 16. Written as DNA, the CDR3 is TGCGCCAGCAGCCAACCCCCCCGAAGCGGGAATATGGCTACGCAGTATTTT. Residues: CASSQPPRSGNMATQYF.

The chain joins TRBV6-6 to TRBJ2-7; D is unresolved. The V and J ends lost 0 bases and 6 bases respectively, with 12 bases between them. The germline V gene encodes CDR1 MNHNY and CDR2 SVGAGI (reference sequence). The CDR3 is 14 amino acids. Here the CDR3 reads CASSYSILGGEQYF. For the CDR3, the DNA is TGTGCCAGCAGTTACTCGATCTTGGGTGGCGAGCAGTACTTC.

The chain links TRBV30 to TRBJ2-6; possibly TRBD2 for D (5 bases). The length of the CDR3 is 17 residues. V was cut by 0 bases and J by 0 bases, with 12 bases left in between. CDR1 is GTSNPN, CDR2 SVGIG, per germline (reference sequence). DNA of the CDR3: TGTGCCTGGAGTGTGGTCGGGATAAGCTCTGGGGCCAACGTCCTGACTTTC. It encodes CAWSVVGISSGANVLTF.

This rearrangement joins TRBV2 to TRBJ1-4, with 9 bases aligning to TRBD1. The germline CDR1 and CDR2 sequences are SNHLY and FYNNEI. V lost 6 bases, J lost 3 bases, and 11 bases stayed unmatched. This CDR3 comprises 17 residues. The CDR3 spells CASRIGQGLRANEKLFF. The CDR3, as DNA: TGTGCCAGCAGAATCGGACAGGGGCTGAGGGCTAATGAAAAACTGTTTTTT.

The gene calls are TRBV9 and TRBJ1-5, with D tentatively TRBD1 (5 bases). The V gene's germline CDR1 is SGDLS and CDR2 YYNGEE. Deletions cut 0 bases from V and 7 bases from J, with 8 bases between. The CDR3 is made up of 13 amino acids. CDR3 bases: TGTGCCAGCAGCGTAGTTGGGGACCAGCCCCAGCATTTT. Protein sequence: CASSVVGDQPQHF.